The 10 T cell receptor beta chains below all came from one sample that was sequenced in a study of Ad26.COV2.S vaccination and SARS-CoV-2 variants. Clones were sequenced by immunoSEQ multiplex PCR, and TCRdb holds only the in-frame ones, with some missing. The sample lists hundreds of thousands of clones, roughly 84% seen once, with roughly 3.6% in the top ten. Documented treatment: roughly 18 received Ad26.COV2.S at low or high dose, single or two shots; about 5 received placebo; per-sample allocation not given. Collection of the samples took place on day 63 after the first injection of vaccine or placebo. The sample in question was peripheral blood, obtained in a trial of Ad26.COV2.S vaccine versus placebo. These receptor sequences come from a person aged 18 to 59 who received the Ad26.COV2.S COVID-19 vaccine or a placebo.

CDR3 amino acids: CASSQHLGRVTNEKLFF. The CDR3 coding sequence is TGTGCCAGCAGCCAACACCTCGGCAGGGTTACTAATGAAAAACTGTTTTTT. V gene TRBV14 combines with J gene TRBJ1-4, with D possibly TRBD1 on 5 matching bases. Deletions cut 2 bases from V and 2 bases from J, with 15 bases between. In germline, CDR1 is SGHDN, CDR2 FVKESK. CDR3 length: 17 residues.

The chain employs TRBV6-5 and TRBJ1-1; D is unclear. CDR1 is MNHEY and CDR2 is SVGAGI in the germline V gene. The CDR3 covers 14 residues. V was trimmed by 2 bases and J by 1 base, leaving 8 bases between them. CDR3 region: CASSYNFWNTEAFF. The CDR3 nucleotides read TGTGCCAGCAGTTACAATTTTTGGAACACTGAAGCTTTCTTT.

The chain uses TRBV4-2 and TRBJ1-4, with no clear D. Germline V gene lookup returns CDR1 LGHNA and CDR2 YNFKEQ. The CDR3 spans 15 residues. V lost 2 bases to trimming and J lost 3 bases, with 10 bases between them. The CDR3 nucleotides are TGTGCCAGCAGCCAAAGGACCCGAGCTAATGAAAAACTGTTTTTT. Its protein product is CASSQRTRANEKLFF.

J is TRBJ2-1 and V is TRBV5-4; tentative D call: TRBD1 (6 bases). CDR1 is SGHNT, CDR2 YYREEE, per germline (reference sequence). The CDR3 extends over 14 amino acids. V lost 3 bases and J lost 4, with 11 bases in between. The CDR3 DNA reads as TGTGCCAGCAGCTACTCGGACAGTTACAATGAGCAGTTCTTC. This sequence encodes CASSYSDSYNEQFF.

The chain is built from TRBV7-9 and TRBJ1-2; 9 nucleotides agree with TRBD1. Losses at the gene ends were 5 bases for V and 6 bases for J; bases not matched to a gene: 10. CDR3 length: 15 residues. Germline V lookup: CDR1 SEHNR, CDR2 FQNEAQ (reference sequence). The CDR3 DNA follows: TGTGCCAGCAGCCTTCTTACAGGGGGCGCGGATGGCTACACCTTC. Amino acid sequence: CASSLLTGGADGYTF. The full variable domain, completed using reference TRBV7-9 and TRBJ1-2, is DTGVSQNPRHKITKRGQNVTFRCDPISEHNRLYWYRQTLGQGPEFLTYFQNEAQLEKSRLLSDRFSAERPKGSFSTLEIQRTEQGDSAMYLCASSLLTGGADGYTFGSGTRLTVV.

The CDR3 protein is CASSQGLGGYTF. CDR3 coding DNA: TGTGCCAGCAGCCAGGGGCTAGGGGGCTACACCTTC. V is TRBV12-3 or TRBV12-4 and J is TRBJ1-2; TRBD1 might be the D (6 bases). The CDR3 is made up of 12 amino acids. The V gene lost 6 bases and the J gene lost 8 bases, with 13 bases spanning the gap.

The CDR3 sequence is CASSLAREAFF. CDR3 coding DNA: TGTGCCAGCAGTTTAGCCCGTGAAGCTTTCTTT. This chain joins TRBV12-3 or TRBV12-4 and TRBJ1-1; D uncertain. The CDR3 covers 11 residues. The V and J ends lost 0 bases and 7 bases respectively, with 3 bases between them.

This rearrangement joins TRBV7-2 to TRBJ1-2; 8 bases line up with TRBD1. J was trimmed by 4 bases and V by 6 bases; bases with no gene match: 13. Germline V gene data show CDR1 as SGHTA and CDR2 as FQGNSA. The CDR3 extends over 16 amino acids. The CDR3 nucleotides are TGTGCCAGCAGGGACATCACAGGGGGGCTAGGCTATGGCTACACCTTC. The encoded protein is CASRDITGGLGYGYTF. The whole variable domain, remainder taken from reference TRBV7-2 and TRBJ1-2, is GAGVSQSPSNKVTEKGKDVELRCDPISGHTALYWYRQSLGQGLEFLIYFQGNSAPDKSGLPSDRFSAERTGGSVSTLTIQRTQQEDSAVYLCASRDITGGLGYGYTFGSGTRLTVV.

The chain uses TRBV3-1 (or the pseudogene TRBV3-2) and TRBJ2-5; weak D call: TRBD2 (6 bases). Germline V lookup: CDR1 LGHDT, CDR2 YNNKEL (reference sequence). The CDR3 is 13 amino acids. Trimming shortened V by 4 bases and J by 5 bases, and 11 bases separated the two germline ends. CDR3 in DNA: TGTGCCAGCAGCCCGGGACTTAGGGAGACCCAGTACTTC. Amino acid sequence: CASSPGLRETQYF.

This clone was counted once. The chain joins TRBV5-5 to TRBJ1-1, with D perhaps matching TRBD1 (6 bases). The CDR3 is 15 residues long. The germline V gene encodes CDR1 SGHKS and CDR2 YYEKEE (reference sequence). V lost 4 bases and J 7 bases, leaving 20 bases between the germline ends. The DNA of the CDR3 is TGTGCCAGCAGCGGAATGGCGGCAGGGGCCGGTGAAGCTTTCTTT. Translation: CASSGMAAGAGEAFF.